This record looks at one T cell receptor beta chain sequence and its context. This entry belongs to a study of immune cell composition in non-small cell lung cancer. Assay: immunoSEQ multiplex PCR; the TCRdb copy retains only in-frame clones and omits some. The table includes about 1,800 clones, roughly 80% detected once. Trimming left V 4 bases short and J 2 bases short, with 6 bases between. CDR1 and CDR2 from the germline V gene are SQVTM and ANQGSEA. The CDR3 is made up of 12 amino acids. This clonotype originated in a human donor with non-small cell lung cancer. Sequenced: lung tumor tissue. The chain links TRBV29-1 to TRBJ1-3, with D unclear. CDR3 DNA sequence: TGCAGCGTTGGGGCAGCTGGAAACACCATATATTTT. As protein: CSVGAAGNTIYF.